The 8 T cell receptor beta chains below were found in one sample sequenced in a study of graft-versus-host responses after intestinal transplantation. Sequenced by immunoSEQ multiplex PCR; TCRdb stores in-frame clones only, minus some. In the table there are about 25,000 clones, around 94% of which are singletons. This sample comprised PBMCs, obtained around 29 days after intestinal transplant. These receptors originate from a human patient who received an intestinal transplant, so some T cells may come from the graft donor.

The rearrangement uses TRBV30 and TRBJ2-7, with D unresolved. CDR1 is GTSNPN and CDR2 is SVGIG in the germline V gene (reference sequence). Trimming took off 3 bases at V and 2 bases at J, with 11 bases between the two ends. This CDR3 contains 13 residues. The CDR3 loop is CAWSVGRAYEQYF. DNA for the CDR3: TGTGCCTGGAGCGTCGGACGGGCCTACGAGCAGTACTTC.

The V and J genes are TRBV6-1 and TRBJ1-5; 7 bases match TRBD1. Germline lookup yields CDR1 MNHNS and CDR2 SASEGT. There are 15 residues in the CDR3. Trimming took 1 base from V and 4 from J; bases not matched to a gene: 4. The CDR3 DNA sequence: TGTGCCAGCAGTGAAGTGGCAGGGGGAAATCAGCCCCAGCATTTT. Its translation: CASSEVAGGNQPQHF.

The chain uses TRBV5-5 and TRBJ1-1; D is uncertain. The V gene lost 5 bases and the J gene lost 0 bases, with 11 bases spanning the gap. The length of the CDR3 is 14 residues. Per germline, CDR1 SGHKS and CDR2 YYEKEE (reference sequence). CDR3 bases: TGTGCCAGCAGGGCTGACAAAATGAACACTGAAGCTTTCTTT. This codes for CASRADKMNTEAFF.

The rearrangement joins TRBV29-1 to TRBJ1-2; D might be TRBD1 (5 bases). CDR3 length equals 13 residues. Germline CDR1 SQVTM, CDR2 ANQGSEA. V gave up 3 bases and J gave up 1 base, with 9 bases separating them. The CDR3 here is CSVEGGFNYGYTF. CDR3 nucleotide sequence: TGCAGCGTTGAGGGGGGTTTTAACTATGGCTACACCTTC.

The chain joins TRBV7-2 to TRBJ2-1, with TRBD2 identical over 7 bases. Germline V CDR1 and CDR2: SGHTA, FQGNSA. The V gene end was trimmed by 5 bases and the J gene end by 5 bases; junction bases not matched to a gene: 9. The CDR3 loop spans 15 amino acids. The CDR3, as DNA: TGTGCCAGCAGCAGAAGCGGCCTAGCGGACAATGAGCAGTTCTTC. This translates into CASSRSGLADNEQFF. The full variable domain, its missing parts supplied by reference TRBV7-2 and TRBJ2-1, is GAGVSQSPSNKVTEKGKDVELRCDPISGHTALYWYRQSLGQGLEFLIYFQGNSAPDKSGLPSDRFSAERTGGSVSTLTIQRTQQEDSAVYLCASSRSGLADNEQFFGPGTRLTVL.

The V call is TRBV7-9, the J call TRBJ2-3; 7 bases map to TRBD2. V dropped 10 bases and J dropped 1; count of bases not matched to a gene: 8. This CDR3 contains 14 residues. Germline CDR1 is SEHNR and CDR2 is FQNEAQ (reference sequence). CDR3 bases: TGTGCCACCTCTCCGGGACTACGCACAGATACGCAGTATTTT. This gives the protein CATSPGLRTDTQYF. Combining the CDR3 with reference TRBV7-9 and TRBJ2-3 gives the whole variable domain DTGVSQNPRHKITKRGQNVTFRCDPISEHNRLYWYRQTLGQGPEFLTYFQNEAQLEKSRLLSDRFSAERPKGSFSTLEIQRTEQGDSAMYLCATSPGLRTDTQYFGPGTRLTVL.

The chain has TRBV4-3 and TRBJ1-2, with D perhaps TRBD1 (6 bases). Germline-derived CDR1 and CDR2 are LGHNA and YSLEER. The V gene lost 1 base and the J gene lost 4 bases, with 10 bases spanning the gap. The CDR3 contains 14 residues. CDR3 region: CASSQAQGSYGYTF. The DNA of the CDR3 is TGCGCCAGCAGCCAAGCTCAGGGGTCCTATGGCTACACCTTC.

The chain couples TRBV4-3 to TRBJ1-6, with 11 bases aligning to TRBD1. Trimming took 3 bases from V and 4 from J; bases not matched to a gene: 11. CDR3 length: 19 amino acids. The V gene's germline CDR1 is LGHNA and CDR2 YSLEER. CDR3 sequence (DNA): TGCGCCAGCAGCCATCTCACCCCGGGACAGGGGGATTATAATTCACCCCTCCACTTT. This gives the protein CASSHLTPGQGDYNSPLHF.